The sequence of this T cell receptor (beta chain) was determined in a study of blood T cell repertoires in COVID-19. As for the study in general: Some COVID-19 samples were acute and others convalescent; all came from the United States, Italy and Spain. PBMCs, B-cell-depleted T cells, or T cells provided the cDNA or gDNA that made up the material.

Study processing details: Amplification of reference gene primers provided the estimated nucleated cell counts. Sequenced by immunoSEQ multiplex PCR; TCRdb stores in-frame clones only, minus some. V, J and clone size reflect that table, while D and trimming were determined from the DNA. In the table there are 200,000 to 300,000 clones, around 85% of which are singletons. The table lists this clone with a count of one. This CDR3 comprises 15 residues. The trim removed 10 bases at V and 8 bases at J, leaving 12 bases unmatched. The germline CDR1 and CDR2 sequences are MNHEY and SVGAGI. J is TRBJ1-6 and V is TRBV6-5; 9 bases align to TRBD1. Sequencing input: peripheral blood. The receptor was derived from a woman aged 25 to 39 who had recovered from COVID-19. Written as DNA, the CDR3 is TGTGCCACCCAATCCGAGGGACAGGGTTATTCACCCCTCCACTTT. Amino acid sequence: CATQSEGQGYSPLHF.